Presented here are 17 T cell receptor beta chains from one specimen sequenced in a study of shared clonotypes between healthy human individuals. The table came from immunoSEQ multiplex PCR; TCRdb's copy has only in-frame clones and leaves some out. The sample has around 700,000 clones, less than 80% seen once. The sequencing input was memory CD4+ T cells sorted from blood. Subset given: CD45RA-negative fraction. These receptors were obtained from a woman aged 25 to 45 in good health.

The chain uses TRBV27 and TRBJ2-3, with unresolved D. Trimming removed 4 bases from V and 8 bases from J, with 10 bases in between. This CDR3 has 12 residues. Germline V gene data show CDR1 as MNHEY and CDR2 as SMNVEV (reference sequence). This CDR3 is CASSSSTRTQYF. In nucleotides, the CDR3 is TGTGCCAGCAGTTCCTCAACGCGTACGCAGTATTTT.

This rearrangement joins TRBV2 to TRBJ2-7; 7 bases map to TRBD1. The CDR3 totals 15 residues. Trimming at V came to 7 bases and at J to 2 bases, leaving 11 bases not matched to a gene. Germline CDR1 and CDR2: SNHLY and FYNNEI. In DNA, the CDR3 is TGTGCCAGCAACATGGGACAGTCCCGCACCTACGAGCAGTACTTC. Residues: CASNMGQSRTYEQYF. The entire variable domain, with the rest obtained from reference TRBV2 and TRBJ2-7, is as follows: EPEVTQTPSHQVTQMGQEVILRCVPISNHLYFYWYRQILGQKVEFLVSFYNNEISEKSEIFDDQFSVERPDGSNFTLKIRSTKLEDSAMYFCASNMGQSRTYEQYFGPGTRLTVT.

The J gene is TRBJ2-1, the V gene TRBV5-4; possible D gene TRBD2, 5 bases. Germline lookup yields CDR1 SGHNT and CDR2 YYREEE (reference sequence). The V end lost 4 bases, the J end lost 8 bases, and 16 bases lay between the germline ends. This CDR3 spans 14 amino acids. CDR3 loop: CASSKTGSTHEQFF. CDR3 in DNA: TGTGCCAGCAGCAAGACGGGATCAACCCATGAGCAGTTCTTC.

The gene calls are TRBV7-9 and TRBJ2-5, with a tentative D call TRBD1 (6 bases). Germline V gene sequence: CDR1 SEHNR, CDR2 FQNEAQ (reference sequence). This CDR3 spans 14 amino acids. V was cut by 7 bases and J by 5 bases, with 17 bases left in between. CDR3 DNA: TGTGCCAGCACCTCTTCTGGGACAACGGAGACCCAGTACTTC. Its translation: CASTSSGTTETQYF.

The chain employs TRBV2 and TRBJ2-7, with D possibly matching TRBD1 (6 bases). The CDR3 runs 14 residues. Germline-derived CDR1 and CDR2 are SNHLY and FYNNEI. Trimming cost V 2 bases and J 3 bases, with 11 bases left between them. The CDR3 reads CASSELGQIYEQYF. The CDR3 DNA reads TGTGCCAGCAGTGAACTCGGACAGATCTACGAGCAGTACTTC.

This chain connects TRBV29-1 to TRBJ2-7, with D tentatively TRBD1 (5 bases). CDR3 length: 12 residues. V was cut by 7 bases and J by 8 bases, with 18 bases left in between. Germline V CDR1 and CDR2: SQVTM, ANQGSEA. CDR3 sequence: CSATYSGFKQYF. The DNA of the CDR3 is TGCAGCGCAACTTATTCAGGGTTCAAGCAGTACTTC.

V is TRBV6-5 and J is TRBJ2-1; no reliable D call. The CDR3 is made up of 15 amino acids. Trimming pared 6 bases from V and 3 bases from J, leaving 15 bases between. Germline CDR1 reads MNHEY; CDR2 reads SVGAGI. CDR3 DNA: TGTGCCAGCAGCCCCGGTTGGGCGGACTACAATGAGCAGTTCTTC. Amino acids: CASSPGWADYNEQFF.

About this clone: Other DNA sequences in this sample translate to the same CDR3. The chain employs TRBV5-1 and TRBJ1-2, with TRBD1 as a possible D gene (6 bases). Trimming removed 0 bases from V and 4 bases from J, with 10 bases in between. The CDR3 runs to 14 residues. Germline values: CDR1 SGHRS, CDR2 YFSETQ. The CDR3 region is CASSLAGTLYGYTF. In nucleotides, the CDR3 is TGCGCCAGCAGCTTGGCCGGGACACTCTATGGCTACACCTTC.

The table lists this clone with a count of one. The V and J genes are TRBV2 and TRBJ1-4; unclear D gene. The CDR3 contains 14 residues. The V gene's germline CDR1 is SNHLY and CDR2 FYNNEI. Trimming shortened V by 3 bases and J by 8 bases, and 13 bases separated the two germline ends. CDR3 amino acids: CASSDPGVREKLFF. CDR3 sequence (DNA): TGTGCCAGCAGTGATCCCGGGGTTCGCGAAAAACTGTTTTTT.

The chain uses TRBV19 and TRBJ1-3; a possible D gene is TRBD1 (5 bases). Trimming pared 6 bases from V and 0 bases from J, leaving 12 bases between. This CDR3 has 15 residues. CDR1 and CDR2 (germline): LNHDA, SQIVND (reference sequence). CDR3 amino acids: CASSPMGGSGNTIYF. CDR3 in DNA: TGTGCCAGTAGCCCTATGGGGGGCTCTGGAAACACCATATATTTT.

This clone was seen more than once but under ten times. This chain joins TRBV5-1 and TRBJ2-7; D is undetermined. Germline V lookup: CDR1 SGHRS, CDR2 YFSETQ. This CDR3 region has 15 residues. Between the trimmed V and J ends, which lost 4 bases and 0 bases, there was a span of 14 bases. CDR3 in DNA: TGCGCCAGCAGCCCCCAAGGCAGAGACTCCTACGAGCAGTACTTC. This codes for CASSPQGRDSYEQYF. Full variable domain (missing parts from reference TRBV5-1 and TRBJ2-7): KAGVTQTPRYLIKTRGQQVTLSCSPISGHRSVSWYQQTPGQGLQFLFEYFSETQRNKGNFPGRFSGRQFSNSRSEMNVSTLELGDSALYLCASSPQGRDSYEQYFGPGTRLTVT.

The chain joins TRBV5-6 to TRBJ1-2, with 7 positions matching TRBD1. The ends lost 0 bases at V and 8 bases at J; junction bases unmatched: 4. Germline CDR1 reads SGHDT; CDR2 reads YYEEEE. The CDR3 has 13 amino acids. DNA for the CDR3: TGTGCCAGCAGCTTGGCGGACAGGAGCGGCTACACCTTC. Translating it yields CASSLADRSGYTF. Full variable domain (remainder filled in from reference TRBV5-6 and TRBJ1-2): DAGVTQSPTHLIKTRGQQVTLRCSPKSGHDTVSWYQQALGQGPQFIFQYYEEEERQRGNFPDRFSGHQFPNYSSELNVNALLLGDSALYLCASSLADRSGYTFGSGTRLTVV.

CDR3 sequence reads: CASSLSMPGQGNGYTF. The DNA for the CDR3 is TGTGCCAGCAGCCTCTCCATGCCGGGACAGGGTAATGGCTACACCTTC. The V and J genes are TRBV28 and TRBJ1-2, with TRBD1 identical over 9 bases. The junction had 14 bases not matched to a gene; V was cut back by 6 bases and J by 6 bases. Germline values: CDR1 MDHEN, CDR2 SYDVKM. The CDR3 totals 16 residues.

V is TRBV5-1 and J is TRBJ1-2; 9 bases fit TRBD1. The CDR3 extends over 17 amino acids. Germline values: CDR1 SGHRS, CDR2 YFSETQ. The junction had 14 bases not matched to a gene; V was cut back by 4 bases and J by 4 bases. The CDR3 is CASSPTGGTGPIYGYTF. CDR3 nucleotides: TGCGCCAGCAGCCCCACAGGGGGGACAGGGCCGATCTATGGCTACACCTTC.

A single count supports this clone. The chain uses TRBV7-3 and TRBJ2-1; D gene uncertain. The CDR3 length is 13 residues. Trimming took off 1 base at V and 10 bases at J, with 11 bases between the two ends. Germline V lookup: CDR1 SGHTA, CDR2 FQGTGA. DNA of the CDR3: TGTGCCAGCAGCTTAAGGTCCCGCGGAGAGCAGTTCTTC. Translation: CASSLRSRGEQFF.

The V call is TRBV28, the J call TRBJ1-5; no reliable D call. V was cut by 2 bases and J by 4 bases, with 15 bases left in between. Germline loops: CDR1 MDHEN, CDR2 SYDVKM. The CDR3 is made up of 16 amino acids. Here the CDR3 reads CASSLKERFPNQPQHF. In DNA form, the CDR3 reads TGTGCCAGCAGTTTAAAGGAGCGGTTTCCAAATCAGCCCCAGCATTTT.

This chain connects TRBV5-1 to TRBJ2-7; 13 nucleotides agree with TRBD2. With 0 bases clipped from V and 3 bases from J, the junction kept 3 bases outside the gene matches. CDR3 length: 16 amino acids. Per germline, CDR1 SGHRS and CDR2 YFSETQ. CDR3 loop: CASSLAGLAGDYEQYF. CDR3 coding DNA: TGCGCCAGCAGCTTGGCCGGACTAGCGGGAGACTACGAGCAGTACTTC.